One and the same sample provided the 14 T cell receptor beta chains below, sequenced in a study of T-cell reconstitution after alpha-beta-depleted transplantation in children. Molecular barcoding with unique molecular identifiers was used for the TCRbeta library. TCRdb redid the calling of the PCR reads with MiXCR, one entry per CDR3 protein. The repertoire has some 76,000 distinct CDR3 sequences, 11% of them found once; the top ten carry over 10%. The sample in question was PBMCs, obtained before TCRalphabeta/CD19-depleted stem cell transplant. The origin of the receptors is a boy between 5 and 17 years old with acute myeloid leukemia, due to receive a stem cell transplant.

The sample holds many counts of this clonotype. This chain joins TRBV6-2 or TRBV6-3 and TRBJ1-1; 8 positions agree with TRBD1. This CDR3 contains 19 residues. V dropped 2 bases and J dropped 3; count of bases not matched to a gene: 17. Germline V gene lookup returns CDR1 MNHEY and CDR2 SVGEGT. This CDR3 reads CASSYRFGTGGVADTEAFF. CDR3 in DNA: TGTGCCAGCAGTTACAGGTTTGGGACAGGAGGTGTTGCGGACACTGAAGCTTTCTTT.

This clonotype occurred many times. V usage is TRBV6-5 and J usage is TRBJ2-7, with D uncertain. The CDR3 length is 13 residues. Per the germline V gene, CDR1 is MNHEY and CDR2 is SVGAGI. V was cut by 2 bases and J by 2 bases, with 7 bases left in between. As DNA, the CDR3 is TGTGCCAGCAGTTACCTCTTCACCTACGAGCAGTACTTC. This translates into CASSYLFTYEQYF.

This clonotype was counted ten times or more. The chain combines TRBV28 with TRBJ2-7; D gene ambiguous. CDR1 and CDR2 from the germline V gene are MDHEN and SYDVKM. This CDR3 has 15 amino acids. The V gene lost 5 bases and the J gene lost 0 bases, with 14 bases spanning the gap. This CDR3 is CASSPRSVSSYEQYF. The CDR3, as DNA: TGTGCCAGCAGTCCCCGTTCAGTTAGCTCCTACGAGCAGTACTTC.

This clonotype was counted many times. The chain recombines TRBV20-1 with TRBJ2-5, with D perhaps assigned TRBD1 or TRBD2 (6 bases each). This CDR3 has 13 residues. Germline V gives CDR1 DFQATT, CDR2 SNEGSKA (reference sequence). V lost 4 bases and J lost 5, with 14 bases in between. CDR3 in amino acids: CSAMGGAGETQYF. The CDR3 nucleotides read TGCAGTGCTATGGGGGGCGCGGGGGAGACCCAGTACTTC.

The chain links TRBV7-2 to TRBJ2-1; D remains unclear. CDR1 and CDR2 from the germline V gene are SGHTA and FQGNSA. V lost 5 bases, J lost 6 bases, and 11 bases lay in between. The CDR3 extends over 13 amino acids. CDR3 protein: CASSPSSTNEQFF. For the CDR3, the DNA is TGTGCCAGCAGCCCTTCGTCAACCAATGAGCAGTTCTTC.

This clonotype was observed at least ten times. A read error may account for a junction end that differs from germline. The genes are TRBV7-7 and TRBJ2-3; D not certain. This CDR3 spans 14 amino acids. Germline V CDR1 and CDR2: SSHAT, FNYEAQ (reference sequence). The CDR3 DNA reads as TGTGCTAGCAGCTTAGGAGTTTCCACAGATACGCAGTATTTT. Translating it yields CASSLGVSTDTQYF.

The table lists this clonotype with many counts. V is TRBV6-1 and J is TRBJ1-2; TRBD1 matches at 8 bases. The V gene end was trimmed by 5 bases and the J gene end by 8 bases; junction bases not matched to a gene: 7. Germline assignment: CDR1 MNHNS and CDR2 SASEGT. There are 13 residues in the CDR3. The CDR3 region has the DNA TGTGCCAGCAGTCGGACAGGGTGGCGCGGCTACACCTTC. Its translation: CASSRTGWRGYTF.

This sequence joins TRBV18 and TRBJ2-5; 12 bases match TRBD1. Germline trimming cut 4 bases from V and 0 bases from J; bases unmatched to any gene: 3. This CDR3 is built from 16 residues. CDR1 and CDR2 from the germline V gene are KGHSH and LQKENI. DNA of the CDR3: TGTGCCAGCTCACTCGGGACAGGGGGCCACCAAGAGACCCAGTACTTC. Amino acids: CASSLGTGGHQETQYF.

This clonotype has a count of ten or more. The DNA for the CDR3 is TGTGCCAGCAAAAGGGGGACGCCAAGCGACGAGCAGTACTTC. Translated, it gives CASKRGTPSDEQYF. The gene calls are TRBV28 and TRBJ2-7, with D possibly being TRBD1 (6 bases). CDR1 MDHEN and CDR2 SYDVKM come from the germline V gene. There are 14 residues in the CDR3. Between the trimmed V and J ends, which lost 7 bases and 5 bases, there was a span of 18 bases.

This clonotype was seen ten or more times. The chain combines TRBV28 with TRBJ1-6; 7 bases agree with TRBD1. The germline CDR1 and CDR2 sequences are MDHEN and SYDVKM. The CDR3 totals 15 residues. V dropped 4 bases and J dropped 12; count of bases not matched to a gene: 12. The CDR3: CASSSGGQPNRPLHF. As DNA, the CDR3 is TGTGCCAGCAGTTCGGGGGGACAGCCCAATCGACCCCTCCACTTT.

Many counts were recorded for this clonotype. V usage is TRBV6-4 and J usage is TRBJ2-7, with D perhaps TRBD1 (5 bases). This CDR3 comprises 16 residues. CDR1 is MRHNA, CDR2 SNTAGT, per germline. Trimming shortened V by 0 bases and J by 1 base, and 13 bases separated the two germline ends. In nucleotides, the CDR3 is TGTGCCAGCAGTGACTCGTCAGACCCAGGGTCCTACGAGCAGTACGTC. Translated: CASSDSSDPGSYEQYV.

This clonotype was observed many times. The chain has TRBV7-9 and TRBJ2-1; 7 nucleotides match TRBD2. V was pared by 2 bases and J by 3 bases, with 7 bases of the junction left unmatched. Germline lookup yields CDR1 SEHNR and CDR2 FQNEAQ (reference sequence). The CDR3 runs to 16 residues. The CDR3 loop reads CASSLIRGVYYNEQFF. In DNA, the CDR3 is TGTGCCAGCAGCTTAATTCGGGGGGTTTACTACAATGAGCAGTTCTTC.

In nucleotides, the CDR3 is TGTGCCAGCAGCCGCACCGGGACCAGGGACAATGAGCAGTTCTTC. Translated: CASSRTGTRDNEQFF. V is TRBV7-3 and J is TRBJ2-1, with D possibly called TRBD1 or TRBD2 (5 bases each). The CDR3 is 15 amino acids. Per the germline V gene, CDR1 is SGHTA and CDR2 is FQGTGA. V shed 5 bases and J shed 5 bases, with 16 bases lying between them. Full variable domain (outside the CDR3, taken from reference TRBV7-3 and TRBJ2-1): GAGVSQTPSNKVTEKGKYVELRCDPISGHTALYWYRQSLGQGPEFLIYFQGTGAADDSGLPNDRFFAVRPEGSVSTLKIQRTERGDSAVYLCASSRTGTRDNEQFFGPGTRLTVL.

There are many counts of this clonotype. This chain links TRBV15 with TRBJ2-2, with 15 bases that match TRBD2. Germline V gene sequence: CDR1 LNHNV, CDR2 YYDKDF (reference sequence). The CDR3 has 19 residues. V shed 5 bases and J 0 bases; nucleotides not matched to a gene: 7. CDR3 in amino acids: CATSGPGLAGGPNTGELFF. The CDR3 coding sequence is TGTGCCACCAGCGGACCAGGACTAGCGGGAGGGCCGAACACCGGGGAGCTGTTTTTT.